This TCR beta chain was retrieved from a study of blood T cells in healthy people across ages. Findings and caveats of the study: PBMCs went unsorted, and a conclusive naive versus antigen-experienced comparison was therefore prevented.

J lost 4 bases, V lost 7 bases, and 6 bases had no gene match. The length of the CDR3 is 14 residues. Germline V gives CDR1 MNHEY, CDR2 SVGEGT. Using a J-beta primer mix together with a sample-barcoded 5' primer, a second PCR was run for about 6 to 11 cycles. A minimum of 2.5 million CDR3-containing paired-end reads was obtained for each sample. MiXCR, run by TCRdb on the 5' RACE reads, gives a single entry per CDR3 protein. The repertoire includes 1.5 million to 2 million distinct CDR3 sequences, about 50% of them detected once, and approximately 2% sits in the top ten. A word on this clonotype: The antigen is not known.

The study drew donors from healthy Caucasian individuals in Russia aged roughly 6 to 90. J is TRBJ2-1 and V is TRBV6-2 or TRBV6-3, with TRBD2 matching over 8 bases. The receptor's source is a middle-aged woman in good health. Sequenced sample: blood. The CDR3 spells CASKDGGVYNEQFF. The CDR3 nucleotides are TGTGCCAGCAAGGACGGGGGGGTATACAATGAGCAGTTCTTC.